This TCR beta chain was observed in a study of PD-1 blockade in classical Hodgkin lymphoma. Study findings and constraints: Prior to therapy, complete responders displayed diversity much like that of newly diagnosed patients. Relapsed/refractory patients reportedly had the lowest baseline TCR diversity, below newly diagnosed patients, who were below healthy donors.

Clones were read by immunoSEQ multiplex PCR, and TCRdb kept only the in-frame ones, dropping some. The table includes roughly 64,000 clones, around 90% detected once. This clone was counted once. Its specificity is not known. The time point was: cycle 4 day 1 (C4D1), after 6 weeks of nivolumab. Each of the patients experienced relapse following autologous stem cell transplantation, and their brentuximab vedotin exposure differed. This CDR3 has 15 amino acids. Germline CDR1 reads LNHDA; CDR2 reads SQIVND (reference sequence). V trimming: 3 bases; J trimming: 5 bases; junction bases outside the gene matches: 6.

The specimen comprised peripheral blood mononuclear cells (PBMCs), sampled before the fourth cycle of nivolumab. The chain carries TRBV19 and TRBJ2-1, with 8 bases identical to TRBD2. The source of this sequence is a human donor with classical Hodgkin lymphoma. Here the CDR3 reads CASSMGTRGDNEQFF. For the CDR3, the DNA is TGTGCCAGTAGTATGGGGACTAGAGGTGACAATGAGCAGTTCTTC. The full variable domain, in which reference TRBV19 and TRBJ2-1 provide the parts outside the CDR3, is DGGITQSPKYLFRKEGQNVTLSCEQNLNHDAMYWYRQDPGQGLRLIYYSQIVNDFQKGDIAEGYSVSREKKESFPLTVTSAQKNPTAFYLCASSMGTRGDNEQFFGPGTRLTVL.